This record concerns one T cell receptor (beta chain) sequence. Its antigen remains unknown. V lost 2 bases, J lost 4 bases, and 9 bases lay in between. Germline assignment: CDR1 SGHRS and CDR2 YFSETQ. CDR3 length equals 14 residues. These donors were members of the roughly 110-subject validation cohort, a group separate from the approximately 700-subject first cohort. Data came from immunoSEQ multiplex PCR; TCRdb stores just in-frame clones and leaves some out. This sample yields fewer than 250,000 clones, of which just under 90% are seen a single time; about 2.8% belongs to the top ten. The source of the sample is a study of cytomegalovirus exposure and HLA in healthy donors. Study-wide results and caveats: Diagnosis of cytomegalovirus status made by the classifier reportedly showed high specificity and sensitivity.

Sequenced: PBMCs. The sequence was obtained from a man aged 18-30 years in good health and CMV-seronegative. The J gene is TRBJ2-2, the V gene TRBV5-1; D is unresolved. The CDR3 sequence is CASSFLDGTGELFF. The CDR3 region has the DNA TGCGCCAGCAGCTTTCTAGACGGCACCGGGGAGCTGTTTTTT. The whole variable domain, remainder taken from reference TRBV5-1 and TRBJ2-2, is KAGVTQTPRYLIKTRGQQVTLSCSPISGHRSVSWYQQTPGQGLQFLFEYFSETQRNKGNFPGRFSGRQFSNSRSEMNVSTLELGDSALYLCASSFLDGTGELFFGEGSRLTVL.